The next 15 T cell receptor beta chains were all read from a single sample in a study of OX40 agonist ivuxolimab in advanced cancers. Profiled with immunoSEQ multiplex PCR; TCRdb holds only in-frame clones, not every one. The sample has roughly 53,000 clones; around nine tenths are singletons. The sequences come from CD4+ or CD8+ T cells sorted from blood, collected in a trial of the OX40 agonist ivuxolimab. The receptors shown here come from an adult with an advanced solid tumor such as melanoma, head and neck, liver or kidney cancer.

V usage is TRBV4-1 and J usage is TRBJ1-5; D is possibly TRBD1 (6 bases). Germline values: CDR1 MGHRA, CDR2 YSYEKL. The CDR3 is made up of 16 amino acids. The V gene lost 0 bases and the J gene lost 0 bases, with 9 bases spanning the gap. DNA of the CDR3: TGCGCCAGCAGCCAAGAAGGGGGGGTTAGCAATCAGCCCCAGCATTTT. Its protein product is CASSQEGGVSNQPQHF.

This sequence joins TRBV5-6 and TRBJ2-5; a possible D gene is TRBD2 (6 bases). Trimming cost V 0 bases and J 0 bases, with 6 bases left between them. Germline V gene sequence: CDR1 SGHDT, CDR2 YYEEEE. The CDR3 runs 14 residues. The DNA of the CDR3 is TGTGCCAGCAGCTTGGGCGGGGACCAAGAGACCCAGTACTTC. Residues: CASSLGGDQETQYF.

The CDR3 nucleotides are TGTGCCAGTCGGGGGAACGTAAACACCGGGGAGCTGTTTTTT. This translates into CASRGNVNTGELFF. The V gene is TRBV2, the J gene TRBJ2-2, with D perhaps matching TRBD2 (6 bases). Germline V gene lookup returns CDR1 SNHLY and CDR2 FYNNEI. Trimming stripped 9 bases from V and 2 bases from J, with 13 bases between. This CDR3 has 14 amino acids.

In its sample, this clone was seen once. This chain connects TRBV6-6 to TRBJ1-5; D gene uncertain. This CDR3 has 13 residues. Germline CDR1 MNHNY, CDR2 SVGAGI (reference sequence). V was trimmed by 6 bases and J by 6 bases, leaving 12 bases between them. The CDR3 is CASRDHGGQPQHF. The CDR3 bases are TGTGCCAGCAGGGATCATGGAGGTCAGCCCCAGCATTTT.

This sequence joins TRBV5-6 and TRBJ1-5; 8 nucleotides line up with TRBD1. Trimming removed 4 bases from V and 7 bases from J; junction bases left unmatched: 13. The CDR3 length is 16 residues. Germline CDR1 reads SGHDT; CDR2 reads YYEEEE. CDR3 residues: CASSQTGDPLEQPQHF. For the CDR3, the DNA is TGTGCCAGCAGCCAGACAGGGGATCCCCTAGAACAGCCCCAGCATTTT.

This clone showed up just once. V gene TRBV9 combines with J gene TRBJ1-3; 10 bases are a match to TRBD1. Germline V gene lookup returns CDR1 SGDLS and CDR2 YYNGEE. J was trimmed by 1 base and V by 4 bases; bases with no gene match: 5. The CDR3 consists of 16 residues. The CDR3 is CASSPQDRGSGNTIYF. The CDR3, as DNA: TGTGCCAGCAGCCCGCAGGACAGGGGGTCTGGAAACACCATATATTTT.

The CDR3 DNA sequence: TGTGCCAGCATTACAGGGGCGAATAGCAATCAGCCCCAGCATTTT. Residues: CASITGANSNQPQHF. The V gene is TRBV28, the J gene TRBJ1-5, with 7 bases that match TRBD1. Germline trimming cut 7 bases from V and 0 bases from J; bases unmatched to any gene: 6. Germline V gene data show CDR1 as MDHEN and CDR2 as SYDVKM. This CDR3 is 15 amino acids long. Full variable domain (rest looked up from reference TRBV28 and TRBJ1-5): DVKVTQSSRYLVKRTGEKVFLECVQDMDHENMFWYRQDPGLGLRLIYFSYDVKMKEKGDIPEGYSVSREKKERFSLILESASTNQTSMYLCASITGANSNQPQHFGDGTRLSIL.

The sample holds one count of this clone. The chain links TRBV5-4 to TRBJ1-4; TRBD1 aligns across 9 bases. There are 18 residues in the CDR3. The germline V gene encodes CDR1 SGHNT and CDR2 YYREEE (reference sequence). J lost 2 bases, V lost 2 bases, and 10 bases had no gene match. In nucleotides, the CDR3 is TGTGCCAGCAGCTTTAAACGGGACAGGGATAGGACTAATGAAAAACTGTTTTTT. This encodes CASSFKRDRDRTNEKLFF.

CDR3 bases: TGTGCCACGGGTCGCGCGGGGCCCTACGAGCAGTACTTC. Protein product: CATGRAGPYEQYF. The chain employs TRBV30 and TRBJ2-7; D possibly corresponds to TRBD2 (6 bases). Germline CDR1 is GTSNPN and CDR2 is SVGIG (reference sequence). V was pared by 8 bases and J by 2 bases, with 16 bases between. CDR3 length equals 13 residues.

The CDR3, as DNA: TGTGCCAGCAGTGAAATGGGGGCCGGGGATACGACCCAGTACTTC. The encoded protein is CASSEMGAGDTTQYF. V is TRBV6-1 and J is TRBJ2-5; TRBD1 is a possible D gene (6 bases). There are 15 residues in the CDR3. Germline lookup yields CDR1 MNHNS and CDR2 SASEGT. V lost 2 bases and J 7 bases, leaving 17 bases between the germline ends.

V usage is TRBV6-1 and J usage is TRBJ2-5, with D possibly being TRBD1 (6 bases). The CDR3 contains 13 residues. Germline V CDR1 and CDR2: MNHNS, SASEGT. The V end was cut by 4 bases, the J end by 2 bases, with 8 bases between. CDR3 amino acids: CASSVDRQETQYF. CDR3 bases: TGTGCCAGCAGTGTAGACAGGCAAGAGACCCAGTACTTC.

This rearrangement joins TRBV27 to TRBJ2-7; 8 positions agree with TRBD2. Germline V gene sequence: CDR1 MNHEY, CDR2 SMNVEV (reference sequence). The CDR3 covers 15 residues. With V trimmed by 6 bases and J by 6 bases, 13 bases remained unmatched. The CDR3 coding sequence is TGTGCCAGCAGATCTACCGGGGGGGTCGGGCGCGAGCAGTACTTC. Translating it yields CASRSTGGVGREQYF.

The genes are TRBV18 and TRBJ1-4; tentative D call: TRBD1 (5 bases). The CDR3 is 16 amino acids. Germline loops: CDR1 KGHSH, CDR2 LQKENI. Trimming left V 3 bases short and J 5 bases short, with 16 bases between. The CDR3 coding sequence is TGTGCCAGCTCACCCATGAGTTCGAAGGGGAATGAAAAACTGTTTTTT. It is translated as CASSPMSSKGNEKLFF.

CDR3 DNA: TGTGCCAGCAGCAGTACAGGTTCCGGAAACACCATATATTTT. It specifies CASSSTGSGNTIYF. V and J are TRBV5-6 and TRBJ1-3; maybe TRBD1 (5 bases). The germline V gene has CDR1 SGHDT and CDR2 YYEEEE. This CDR3 contains 14 residues. Trimming took 4 bases from V and 4 from J, leaving 12 bases between them.

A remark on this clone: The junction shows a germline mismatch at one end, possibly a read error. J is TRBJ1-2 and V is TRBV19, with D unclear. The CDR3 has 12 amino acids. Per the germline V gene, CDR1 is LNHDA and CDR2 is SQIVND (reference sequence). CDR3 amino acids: CTSNPGGYGYTF. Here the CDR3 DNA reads TGTACCAGTAATCCGGGAGGCTATGGCTACACCTTC.